This T cell receptor beta chain was recorded in a study of shared clonotypes between healthy human individuals. CD8 cells classed as naive were CD45RO-negative and positively selected for CCR7, excluding terminally differentiated effector memory CD45RA+ cells. V was pared by 0 bases and J by 7 bases, with 22 bases between. The germline V gene encodes CDR1 ENHRY and CDR2 SYGVKD. The CDR3 runs 17 residues. Repertoires were generated with immunoSEQ multiplex PCR, while TCRdb's copy carries only in-frame clones and drops some. The table has around 600,000 clones, approximately 95% seen once; the top ten hold about 0.11%. General study results and limits: Around 5% of naive CD4 clonotypes were common to several donors. On the whole, naive subsets had larger estimated richness than memory subsets had.

To note about this clone: Its cognate antigen is unknown.

The receptor was derived from a woman between 25 and 40 years old in good health. The chain couples TRBV10-3 to TRBJ2-7, with D perhaps TRBD2 (6 bases). The sequenced sample was naive CD8+ T cells sorted from blood. The CDR3: CAISESSPSTQGGEQYF. Here the CDR3 DNA reads TGTGCCATCAGTGAGTCGTCTCCTAGTACTCAGGGAGGAGAGCAGTACTTC.